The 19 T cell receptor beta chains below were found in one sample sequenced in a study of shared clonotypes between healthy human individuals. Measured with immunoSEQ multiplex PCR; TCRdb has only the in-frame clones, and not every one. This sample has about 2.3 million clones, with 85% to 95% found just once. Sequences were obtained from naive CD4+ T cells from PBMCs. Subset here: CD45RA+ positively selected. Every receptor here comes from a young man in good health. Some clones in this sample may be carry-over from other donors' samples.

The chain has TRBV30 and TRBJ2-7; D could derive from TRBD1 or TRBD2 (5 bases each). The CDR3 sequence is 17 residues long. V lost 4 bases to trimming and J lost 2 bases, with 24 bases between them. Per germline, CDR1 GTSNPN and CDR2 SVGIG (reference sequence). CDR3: CAWTKNRDPRGPYEQYF. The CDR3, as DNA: TGTGCCTGGACTAAGAACCGGGACCCACGGGGCCCCTACGAGCAGTACTTC.

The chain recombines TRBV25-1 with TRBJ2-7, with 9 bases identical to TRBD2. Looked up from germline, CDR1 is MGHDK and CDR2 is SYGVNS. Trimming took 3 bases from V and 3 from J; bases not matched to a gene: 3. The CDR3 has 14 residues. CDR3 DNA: TGTGCCAGCAGTGACTTAGCGGGAGACTACGAGCAGTACTTC. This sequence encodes CASSDLAGDYEQYF.

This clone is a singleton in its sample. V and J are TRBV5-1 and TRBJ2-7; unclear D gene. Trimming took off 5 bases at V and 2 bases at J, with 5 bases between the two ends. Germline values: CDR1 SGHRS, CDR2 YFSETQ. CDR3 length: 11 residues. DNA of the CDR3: TGCGCCAGCAGATTAGCCTACGAGCAGTACTTC. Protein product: CASRLAYEQYF. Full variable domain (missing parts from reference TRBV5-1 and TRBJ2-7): KAGVTQTPRYLIKTRGQQVTLSCSPISGHRSVSWYQQTPGQGLQFLFEYFSETQRNKGNFPGRFSGRQFSNSRSEMNVSTLELGDSALYLCASRLAYEQYFGPGTRLTVT.

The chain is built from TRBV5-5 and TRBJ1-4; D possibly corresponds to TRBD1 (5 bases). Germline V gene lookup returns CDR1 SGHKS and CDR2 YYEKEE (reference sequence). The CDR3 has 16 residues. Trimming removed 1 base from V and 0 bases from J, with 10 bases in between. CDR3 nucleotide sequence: TGTGCCAGCAGCTTGACAGGCACTACAACTAATGAAAAACTGTTTTTT. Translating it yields CASSLTGTTTNEKLFF.

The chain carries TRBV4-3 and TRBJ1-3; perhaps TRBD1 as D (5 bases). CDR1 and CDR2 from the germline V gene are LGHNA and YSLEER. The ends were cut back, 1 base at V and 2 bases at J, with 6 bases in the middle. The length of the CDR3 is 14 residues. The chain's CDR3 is CASSQGQTGNTIYF. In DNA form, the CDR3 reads TGCGCCAGCAGCCAAGGACAGACTGGAAACACCATATATTTT.

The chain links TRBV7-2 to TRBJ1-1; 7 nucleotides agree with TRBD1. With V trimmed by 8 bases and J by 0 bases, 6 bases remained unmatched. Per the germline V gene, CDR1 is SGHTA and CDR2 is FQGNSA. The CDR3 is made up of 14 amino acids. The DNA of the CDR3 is TGTGCCAGCGGGCCAGGGGGACTGAACACTGAAGCTTTCTTT. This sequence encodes CASGPGGLNTEAFF.

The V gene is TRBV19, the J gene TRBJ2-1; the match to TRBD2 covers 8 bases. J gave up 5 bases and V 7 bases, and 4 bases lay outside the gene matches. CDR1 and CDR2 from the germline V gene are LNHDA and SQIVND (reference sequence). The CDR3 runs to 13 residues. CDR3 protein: CASTFSGNNEQFF. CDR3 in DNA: TGTGCCAGTACCTTTAGCGGGAACAATGAGCAGTTCTTC. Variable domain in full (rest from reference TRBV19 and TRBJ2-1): DGGITQSPKYLFRKEGQNVTLSCEQNLNHDAMYWYRQDPGQGLRLIYYSQIVNDFQKGDIAEGYSVSREKKESFPLTVTSAQKNPTAFYLCASTFSGNNEQFFGPGTRLTVL.

The CDR3 here is CASSVGTVEGEQFF. CDR3 sequence (DNA): TGTGCCAGCAGCGTAGGAACGGTAGAGGGTGAGCAGTTCTTC. V and J are TRBV9 and TRBJ2-1; D might be TRBD2 (5 bases). Germline lookup yields CDR1 SGDLS and CDR2 YYNGEE. V shed 0 bases and J shed 9 bases, with 13 bases lying between them. The CDR3 length is 14 residues. The full variable domain, rest sourced from reference TRBV9 and TRBJ2-1, is DSGVTQTPKHLITATGQRVTLRCSPRSGDLSVYWYQQSLDQGLQFLIQYYNGEERAKGNILERFSAQQFPDLHSELNLSSLELGDSALYFCASSVGTVEGEQFFGPGTRLTVL.

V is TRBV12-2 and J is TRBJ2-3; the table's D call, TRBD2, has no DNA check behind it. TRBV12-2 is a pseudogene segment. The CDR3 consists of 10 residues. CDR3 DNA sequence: TGTGCACGACTTCTCGGAAAATTCTATTTT. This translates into CARLLGKFYF.

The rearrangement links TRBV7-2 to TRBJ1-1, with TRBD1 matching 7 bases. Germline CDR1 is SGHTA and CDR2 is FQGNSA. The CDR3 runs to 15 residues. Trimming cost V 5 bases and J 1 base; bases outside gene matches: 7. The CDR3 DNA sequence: TGTGCCAGCAGCGCAGACAGGGTCCGGAACACTGAAGCTTTCTTT. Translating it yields CASSADRVRNTEAFF.

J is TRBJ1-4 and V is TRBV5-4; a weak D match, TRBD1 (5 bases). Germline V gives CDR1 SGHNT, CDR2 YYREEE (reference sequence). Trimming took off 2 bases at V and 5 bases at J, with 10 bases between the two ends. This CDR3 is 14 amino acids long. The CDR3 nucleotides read TGTGCCAGCAGCTTCCAGGGTTTAAATGAAAAACTGTTTTTT. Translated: CASSFQGLNEKLFF.

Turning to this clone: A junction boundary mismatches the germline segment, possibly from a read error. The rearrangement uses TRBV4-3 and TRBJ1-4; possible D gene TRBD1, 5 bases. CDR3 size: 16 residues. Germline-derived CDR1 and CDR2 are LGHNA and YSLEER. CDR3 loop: CASSPQTGLTSEKLFF. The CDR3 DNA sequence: TGCGCCAGCAGCCCCCAAACGGGACTGACTAGTGAAAAACTGTTTTTT.

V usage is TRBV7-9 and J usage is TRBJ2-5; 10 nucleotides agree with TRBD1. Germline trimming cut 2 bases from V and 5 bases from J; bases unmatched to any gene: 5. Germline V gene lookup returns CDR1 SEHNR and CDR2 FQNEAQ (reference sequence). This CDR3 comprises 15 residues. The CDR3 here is CASSLRDRGWETQYF. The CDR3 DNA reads TGTGCCAGCAGCTTAAGGGACAGGGGTTGGGAGACCCAGTACTTC.

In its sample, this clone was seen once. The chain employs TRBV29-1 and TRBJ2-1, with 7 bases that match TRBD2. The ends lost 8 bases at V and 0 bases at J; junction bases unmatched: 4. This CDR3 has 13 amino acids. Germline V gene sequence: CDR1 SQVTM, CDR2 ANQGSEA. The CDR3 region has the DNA TGCAGCTGGGGACTAAACTCCTACAATGAGCAGTTCTTC. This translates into CSWGLNSYNEQFF.

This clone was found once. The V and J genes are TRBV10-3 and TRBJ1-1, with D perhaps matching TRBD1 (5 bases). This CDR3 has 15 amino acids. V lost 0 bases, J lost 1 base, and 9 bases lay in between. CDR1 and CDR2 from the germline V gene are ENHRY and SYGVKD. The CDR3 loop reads CAISESRGQNTEAFF. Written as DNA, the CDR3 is TGTGCCATCAGTGAGTCGAGAGGACAGAACACTGAAGCTTTCTTT.

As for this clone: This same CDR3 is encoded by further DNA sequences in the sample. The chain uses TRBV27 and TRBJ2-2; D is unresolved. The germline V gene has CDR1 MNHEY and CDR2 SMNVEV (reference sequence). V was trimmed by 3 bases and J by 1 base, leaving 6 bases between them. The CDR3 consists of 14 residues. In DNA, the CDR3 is TGTGCCAGCAGTTTTCGGAGGAACACCGGGGAGCTGTTTTTT. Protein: CASSFRRNTGELFF.

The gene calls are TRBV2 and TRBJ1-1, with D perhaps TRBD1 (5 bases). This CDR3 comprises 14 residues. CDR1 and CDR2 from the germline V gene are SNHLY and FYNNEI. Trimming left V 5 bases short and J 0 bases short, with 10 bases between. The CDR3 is CASSYRRMNTEAFF. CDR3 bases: TGTGCCAGCAGTTACAGGAGGATGAACACTGAAGCTTTCTTT.

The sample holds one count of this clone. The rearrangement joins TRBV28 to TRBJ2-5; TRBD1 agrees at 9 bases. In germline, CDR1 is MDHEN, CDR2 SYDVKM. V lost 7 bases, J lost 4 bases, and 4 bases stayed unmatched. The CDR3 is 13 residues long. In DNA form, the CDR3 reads TGTGCCAGCAAGACAGGGGGTGGAGAGACCCAGTACTTC. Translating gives CASKTGGGETQYF. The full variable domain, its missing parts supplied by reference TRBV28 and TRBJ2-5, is DVKVTQSSRYLVKRTGEKVFLECVQDMDHENMFWYRQDPGLGLRLIYFSYDVKMKEKGDIPEGYSVSREKKERFSLILESASTNQTSMYLCASKTGGGETQYFGPGTRLLVL.

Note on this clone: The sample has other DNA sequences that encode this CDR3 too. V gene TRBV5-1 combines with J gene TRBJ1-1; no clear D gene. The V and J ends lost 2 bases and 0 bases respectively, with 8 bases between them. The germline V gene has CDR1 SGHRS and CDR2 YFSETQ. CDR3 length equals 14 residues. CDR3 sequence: CASSFGLMNTEAFF. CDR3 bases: TGCGCCAGCAGCTTCGGCCTCATGAACACTGAAGCTTTCTTT.